This is a list of T cell receptor beta chains from one sample in a study of OX40 agonist ivuxolimab in advanced cancers. Assay: immunoSEQ multiplex PCR; the TCRdb copy retains only in-frame clones and omits some. Among 60,000 to 70,000 clones, about nine tenths were seen once, and the ten largest hold 3.5% to 5%. The specimen was CD4+ or CD8+ T cells sorted from blood, collected in a trial of the OX40 agonist ivuxolimab. Receptors originate from an adult with an advanced solid tumor such as melanoma, head and neck, liver or kidney cancer. Each CDR3 is given with its conserved first and last residue. Each record gives: V gene, J gene, clone size, CDR3 protein. Not all rows give a size; the values are once, few, many and, for expanded clones, a class.

>TRBV6-1|TRBJ1-2|-
CASSESPGQTWGYTF
>TRBV28|TRBJ2-1|-
CASSPTGARSYNEQFF
>TRBV19|TRBJ1-5|-
CASSLRDIYSNQPQHF
>TRBV9|TRBJ2-1|-
CASSAGLGGEQFF
>TRBV6-1|TRBJ2-4|-
CASRTADSKNIQYF
>TRBV7-3|TRBJ1-1|few
CASRDQGRGTEAFF
>TRBV27|TRBJ2-7|-
CASSLVPGSYEQYF
>TRBV15|TRBJ1-3|-
CATSREGFNSRGNTIYF
>TRBV12-2|TRBJ1-3|-
CASRRGFSGNTIYF
>TRBV12-5|TRBJ1-1|-
CASAPGGGNTEAFF
>TRBV6-6|TRBJ2-7|-
CASSNSGTSRVQYF
>TRBV5-5|TRBJ1-4|-
CASSLVGGTNEKLFF
>TRBV7-2|-|-
CASSPRSGARGEQYF
>TRBV28|TRBJ2-2|-
CASPNQNTGELFF
>TRBV30|TRBJ2-5|-
CAWSLRGVFETQYF
>TRBV7-2|TRBJ1-5|-
CASSLVTGTNQPQHF
>TRBV6-6|TRBJ2-7|-
CASSVGGAYEQYF
>TRBV11-3|TRBJ2-7|-
CASSLDRYEQYF
>TRBV30|TRBJ2-7|-
CAWSVGQPYEQYF
>TRBV5-1|TRBJ2-7|-
CASSGGTGNWEQYF
>TRBV11-1|TRBJ2-1|-
CASSFETLYYNEQFF
>TRBV9|TRBJ1-4|once
CASSVTATNEKLFF
>TRBV7-8|TRBJ2-1|once
CASSVLGPYNEQFF
>TRBV9|TRBJ2-7|-
CASSVEEGPSYEQYF
>TRBV19|TRBJ1-1|-
CASSPPRTGAEAFF
>TRBV28|TRBJ1-4|-
CASSAPLGATNEKLFF